Below, 26 T cell receptor beta chains from the same sample are listed, as sequenced in a study of beta chain features in type 1 diabetes. What was sequenced were expressed TCRB transcripts, since all of the isolated RNA had been reverse transcribed. Sequencing used immunoSEQ multiplex PCR; TCRdb keeps in-frame clones, though not all of them. The repertoire holds a few hundred thousand clones, with roughly 11% as singletons. Sequencing was performed on central memory CD4+ T cells from blood. Source of these receptors: a man between 18 and 35 years old in good health.

This clone was observed a few times. The chain has TRBV7-9 and TRBJ2-7; tentatively, D is TRBD1 or TRBD2 (5 bases each). The CDR3 consists of 14 residues. Germline CDR1 reads SEHNR; CDR2 reads FQNEAQ (reference sequence). Trimming shortened V by 5 bases and J by 0 bases, and 11 bases separated the two germline ends. The CDR3 reads CASSRWDGSYEQYF. CDR3 coding DNA: TGTGCCAGCAGCCGTTGGGACGGCTCCTACGAGCAGTACTTC.

This clone has only a few counts. This chain uses TRBV6-5 with TRBJ2-4, with D possibly matching TRBD2 (5 bases). Trimming stripped 2 bases from V and 5 bases from J, with 16 bases between. The CDR3 length is 16 residues. Germline CDR1 reads MNHEY; CDR2 reads SVGAGI. The CDR3 DNA follows: TGTGCCAGCAGTTACGCACACGCCAGCGGAGAAAACATTCAGTACTTC. As protein: CASSYAHASGENIQYF.

The gene calls are TRBV5-4 and TRBJ2-5, with D hard to call. This CDR3 contains 13 residues. V was pared by 1 base and J by 5 bases, with 9 bases between. Germline CDR1 is SGHNT and CDR2 is YYREEE (reference sequence). The CDR3, as DNA: TGTGCCAGCAGCTTGTCCCCCGGGGAGACCCAGTACTTC. It translates to CASSLSPGETQYF.

The chain recombines TRBV5-1 with TRBJ2-1; D uncertain. The CDR3 consists of 15 residues. Germline V gene sequence: CDR1 SGHRS, CDR2 YFSETQ. V was shortened by 0 bases and J by 0 bases, with 7 bases between the two germline ends. CDR3: CASSLARASYNEQFF. As DNA, the CDR3 is TGCGCCAGCAGCTTGGCCCGCGCCTCCTACAATGAGCAGTTCTTC.

This clone was picked up a small number of times. The CDR3 DNA reads as TGCGCCAGCAGCCGGTTGATCGGGGGAGGGGTTTACACGCAGTATTTT. It yields the protein CASSRLIGGGVYTQYF. The chain couples TRBV4-1 to TRBJ2-3; 7 bases map to TRBD2. J was trimmed by 9 bases and V by 4 bases; bases with no gene match: 16. This CDR3 region has 16 residues. Germline loops: CDR1 MGHRA, CDR2 YSYEKL.

This clone appeared a few times. The chain combines TRBV4-2 with TRBJ1-4; D unclear. The CDR3 contains 17 residues. V was pared by 0 bases and J by 0 bases, with 11 bases between. From germline, CDR1 is LGHNA and CDR2 YNFKEQ. Here the CDR3 DNA reads TGTGCCAGCAGCCAAGATCGTGCGGTTGCAACTAATGAAAAACTGTTTTTT. As protein: CASSQDRAVATNEKLFF.

The gene calls are TRBV7-2 and TRBJ2-7; D ambiguous. The CDR3 contains 14 residues. V was pared by 5 bases and J by 4 bases, with 15 bases between. CDR1 SGHTA and CDR2 FQGNSA come from the germline V gene. The DNA for the CDR3 is TGTGCCAGCAGCCCCGGGTCACCCCCGTACGAGCAGTACTTC. Translated: CASSPGSPPYEQYF.

This clone was observed a handful of times. The V and J genes are TRBV5-4 and TRBJ1-3; TRBD1 is a possible D gene (6 bases). Germline CDR1 and CDR2: SGHNT and YYREEE (reference sequence). There are 15 residues in the CDR3. V lost 1 base to trimming and J lost 4 bases, with 12 bases between them. CDR3 sequence (DNA): TGTGCCAGCAGCTTGACAGGGAAAACCGGAAACACCATATATTTT. Residues: CASSLTGKTGNTIYF.

This clone was observed a handful of times. The genes are TRBV30 and TRBJ1-1; unclear D gene. This CDR3 contains 12 residues. The germline gives CDR1 GTSNPN, CDR2 SVGIG (reference sequence). The ends were cut back, 2 bases at V and 0 bases at J, with 4 bases in the middle. In DNA, the CDR3 is TGTGCCTGGAGTCCCATGAACACTGAAGCTTTCTTT. Translated: CAWSPMNTEAFF.

A note on this clone: Additional DNA sequences in this sample encode the identical CDR3. This rearrangement joins TRBV30 to TRBJ2-3; D remains unclear. Deletions cut 3 bases from V and 0 bases from J, with 1 base between. The CDR3 sequence is 11 residues long. From germline, CDR1 is GTSNPN and CDR2 SVGIG (reference sequence). DNA of the CDR3: TGTGCCTGGAGCAGCACAGATACGCAGTATTTT. Translation gives CAWSSTDTQYF.

This clone was detected only a few times. The chain carries TRBV28 and TRBJ2-1; TRBD2 matches 14 bases. The V gene end was trimmed by 2 bases and the J gene end by 3 bases; junction bases not matched to a gene: 3. The CDR3 consists of 17 residues. CDR1 is MDHEN and CDR2 is SYDVKM in the germline V gene. The CDR3 loop is CASSLRTSGRNYNEQFF. DNA of the CDR3: TGTGCCAGCAGTTTAAGGACTAGCGGGAGGAACTACAATGAGCAGTTCTTC.

The rearrangement links TRBV6-5 to TRBJ2-5, with D uncertain. The V gene's germline CDR1 is MNHEY and CDR2 SVGAGI. CDR3 size: 14 residues. V was trimmed by 6 bases and J by 5 bases, leaving 16 bases between them. CDR3 region: CASSSQVDQETQYF. The CDR3 DNA is TGTGCCAGCAGCTCCCAGGTCGATCAGGAGACCCAGTACTTC.

The rearrangement uses TRBV29-1 and TRBJ2-1; 8 bases line up with TRBD1. The V segment lost 4 bases and the J segment 7 bases; nucleotides outside the gene matches: 12. From germline, CDR1 is SQVTM and CDR2 ANQGSEA. CDR3 size: 15 residues. This CDR3 reads CSVAPAAGGGNEQFF. In nucleotides, the CDR3 is TGCAGCGTTGCCCCGGCGGCAGGGGGCGGGAATGAGCAGTTCTTC.

The sample holds a few counts of this clone. The chain employs TRBV4-3 and TRBJ2-3; D gene unclear. Germline V gene data show CDR1 as LGHNA and CDR2 as YSLEER. The length of the CDR3 is 15 residues. The germline V and J ends were trimmed by 1 base and 2 bases, with 10 bases remaining between them. Here the CDR3 DNA reads TGCGCCAGCAGCCAAGGGGATCCCCACACAGATACGCAGTATTTT. Translated, it gives CASSQGDPHTDTQYF.

This clone turned up a few times. The rearrangement links TRBV7-9 to TRBJ1-4; D uncertain. V gave up 1 base and J gave up 8 bases, with 5 bases separating them. The CDR3 has 12 residues. CDR1 is SEHNR, CDR2 FQNEAQ, per germline (reference sequence). The chain's CDR3 is CASSLVREKLFF. CDR3 DNA: TGTGCCAGCAGCTTAGTCCGGGAAAAACTGTTTTTT.

The chain employs TRBV7-8 and TRBJ2-1; 9 bases fit TRBD2. CDR3 length: 15 amino acids. Germline lookup yields CDR1 SGHVS and CDR2 FQNEAQ. Trimming took 4 bases from V and 5 from J; bases not matched to a gene: 6. The CDR3 loop is CASSSSGTRNNEQFF. As DNA, the CDR3 is TGTGCCAGCAGCTCTAGCGGGACCCGTAACAATGAGCAGTTCTTC.

This clone was found a few times. The gene calls are TRBV14 and TRBJ2-1; 7 bases agree with TRBD2. From germline, CDR1 is SGHDN and CDR2 FVKESK. V was clipped by 4 bases and J by 0 bases; unmatched bases: 0. This CDR3 spans 14 amino acids. The CDR3 spells CASSRTSSYNEQFF. Written as DNA, the CDR3 is TGTGCCAGCAGCCGGACTAGCTCCTACAATGAGCAGTTCTTC.

This clone showed up just a few times. The V call is TRBV6-6, the J call TRBJ1-4; no definite D call. The CDR3 runs to 12 residues. Germline CDR1 reads MNHNY; CDR2 reads SVGAGI (reference sequence). Trimming took off 5 bases at V and 7 bases at J, with 8 bases between the two ends. The CDR3 DNA reads as TGTGCCAGCAGTCCCGTTGGTGAAAAACTGTTTTTT. Translation gives CASSPVGEKLFF.

This clone appeared many times. This chain joins TRBV4-3 and TRBJ2-1; D is unresolved. The CDR3 extends over 15 amino acids. The germline V gene has CDR1 LGHNA and CDR2 YSLEER. Trimming took 4 bases from V and 0 from J, leaving 10 bases between them. In nucleotides, the CDR3 is TGCGCCAGCAGCCTCGAGAGGAACTCCTACAATGAGCAGTTCTTC. Its protein product is CASSLERNSYNEQFF.

The CDR3 bases are TGTGCCAGCAGTTACTCGCTGGGACAGGGTGCAGATACGCAGTATTTT. The encoded protein is CASSYSLGQGADTQYF. The V gene is TRBV6-6, the J gene TRBJ2-3; 9 bases fit TRBD1. Germline CDR1 reads MNHNY; CDR2 reads SVGAGI (reference sequence). This CDR3 is built from 16 residues. V gave up 0 bases and J gave up 4 bases; unmatched junction bases: 5.

This clone was counted only a few times. Since a far larger clone is one base different, this is likely a read error. The chain couples TRBV5-1 to TRBJ2-6; perhaps TRBD1 as D (6 bases). V was trimmed by 7 bases and J by 2 bases, leaving 7 bases between them. The CDR3 sequence is 13 residues long. Germline CDR1 is SGHRS and CDR2 is YFSETQ. CDR3 region: CASGGPGANVLTF. CDR3 sequence (DNA): TGCGCCAGCGGGGGCCCTGGGGCCAACGTCCTGACTTTC.

Notes on this clone: The identical CDR3 is also encoded by other nucleotide sequences in the sample. The chain joins TRBV18 to TRBJ2-7; a possible D gene is TRBD2 (6 bases). Germline loops: CDR1 KGHSH, CDR2 LQKENI. The ends were cut back, 3 bases at V and 3 bases at J, with 9 bases in the middle. The CDR3 has 13 amino acids. CDR3 loop: CASSPGLLYEQYF. CDR3 in DNA: TGTGCCAGCTCACCCGGACTACTCTACGAGCAGTACTTC.

This clone was observed a few times. This chain connects TRBV9 to TRBJ2-1; 12 bases map to TRBD2. J lost 4 bases, V lost 0 bases, and 5 bases had no gene match. This CDR3 region has 17 residues. The germline V gene encodes CDR1 SGDLS and CDR2 YYNGEE. For the CDR3, the DNA is TGTGCCAGCAGCGTAGATATGGGACTAGCGGGTTACAATGAGCAGTTCTTC. This translates into CASSVDMGLAGYNEQFF.

This rearrangement joins TRBV29-1 to TRBJ1-5; D gene uncertain. The CDR3 has 13 amino acids. The germline V gene has CDR1 SQVTM and CDR2 ANQGSEA. The ends were cut back, 5 bases at V and 5 bases at J, with 13 bases in the middle. The DNA for the CDR3 is TGCAGCGTTTCCCTCAACAGAGATCAGCCCCAGCATTTT. The encoded protein is CSVSLNRDQPQHF.

Notes on this clone: A much larger clone sits a single nucleotide away, making a read error possible. Other DNA variants within this sample encode the same CDR3. The rearrangement joins TRBV13 to TRBJ1-1; D is unclear. V was cut by 0 bases and J by 0 bases, with 5 bases left in between. Germline CDR1 reads PRHDT; CDR2 reads FYEKMQ (reference sequence). There are 14 residues in the CDR3. CDR3 residues: CASSLGQMNTEAFF. The CDR3 nucleotides read TGTGCCAGCAGCTTAGGCCAGATGAACACTGAAGCTTTCTTT.

The gene calls are TRBV5-1 and TRBJ2-5; D assignment may be TRBD1 or TRBD2 (5 bases each). CDR1 is SGHRS, CDR2 YFSETQ, per germline. The CDR3 covers 14 residues. The V end lost 4 bases, the J end lost 5 bases, and 15 bases lay between the germline ends. CDR3 loop: CASSPGPGRETQYF. The CDR3, as DNA: TGCGCCAGCAGCCCGGGACCCGGGCGGGAGACCCAGTACTTC.